The clone carrying this T cell receptor beta chain was observed a single time. No antigen is known for it. Trimming left V 3 bases short and J 1 base short, with 19 bases between. CDR3 length: 18 residues. Germline V CDR1 and CDR2: SEHNR, FQNEAQ (reference sequence). This sample is part of a study of cytomegalovirus exposure and HLA in healthy donors. Whole-study findings and limits: Most of the TCR beta V segments (in an earlier analysis) were productive either about 87% or about 30% of the time. Indistinguishability led to the exclusion of some V segments, TRBV6-2 and TRBV6-3 included.

The PCR employed 60 Vbeta primers together with 13 Jbeta primers. Generated by immunoSEQ multiplex PCR, the TCRdb table keeps only in-frame clones and is missing some. The data hold roughly 250,000 clones, with approximately 80% observed a single time. The genes are TRBV7-9 and TRBJ2-1; a weak D match, TRBD2 (5 bases). The clonotype comes from a girl under 10 years old in good health and CMV-seronegative. The sample comprised PBMCs. The CDR3 protein is CASSFKVWVRGSYNEQFF. CDR3 in DNA: TGTGCCAGCAGCTTTAAGGTCTGGGTACGGGGTTCCTACAATGAGCAGTTCTTC.